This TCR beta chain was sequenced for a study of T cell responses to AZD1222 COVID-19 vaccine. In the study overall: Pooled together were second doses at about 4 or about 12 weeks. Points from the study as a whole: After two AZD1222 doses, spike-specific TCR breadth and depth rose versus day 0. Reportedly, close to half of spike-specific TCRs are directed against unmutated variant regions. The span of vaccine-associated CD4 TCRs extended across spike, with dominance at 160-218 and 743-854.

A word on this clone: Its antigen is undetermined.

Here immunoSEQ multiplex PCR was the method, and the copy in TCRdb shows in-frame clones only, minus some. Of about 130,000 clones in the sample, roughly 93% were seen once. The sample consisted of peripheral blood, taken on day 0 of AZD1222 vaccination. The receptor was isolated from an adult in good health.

The CDR3 nucleotides read TGTGCCAGCAGCCAAGCATACGGGGAACGCGCCTGGGAGACCCAGTACTTC. This sequence encodes CASSQAYGERAWETQYF. V usage is TRBV14 and J usage is TRBJ2-5; D might be TRBD2 (5 bases). Trimming shortened V by 1 base and J by 5 bases, and 20 bases separated the two germline ends. The CDR3 is made up of 17 amino acids. CDR1 and CDR2 (germline): SGHDN, FVKESK.